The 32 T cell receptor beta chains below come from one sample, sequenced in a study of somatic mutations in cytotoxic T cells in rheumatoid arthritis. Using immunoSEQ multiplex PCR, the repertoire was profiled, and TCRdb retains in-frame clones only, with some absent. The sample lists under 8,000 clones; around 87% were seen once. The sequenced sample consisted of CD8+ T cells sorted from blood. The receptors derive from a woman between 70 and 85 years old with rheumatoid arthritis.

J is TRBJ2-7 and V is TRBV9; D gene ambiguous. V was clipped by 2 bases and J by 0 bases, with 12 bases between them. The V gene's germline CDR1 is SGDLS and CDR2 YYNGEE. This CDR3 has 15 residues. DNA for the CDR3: TGTGCCAGCAGCGTCACTCCTGCCCCCTCCTACGAGCAGTACTTC. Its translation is CASSVTPAPSYEQYF. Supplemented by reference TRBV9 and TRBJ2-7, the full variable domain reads DSGVTQTPKHLITATGQRVTLRCSPRSGDLSVYWYQQSLDQGLQFLIQYYNGEERAKGNILERFSAQQFPDLHSELNLSSLELGDSALYFCASSVTPAPSYEQYFGPGTRLTVT.

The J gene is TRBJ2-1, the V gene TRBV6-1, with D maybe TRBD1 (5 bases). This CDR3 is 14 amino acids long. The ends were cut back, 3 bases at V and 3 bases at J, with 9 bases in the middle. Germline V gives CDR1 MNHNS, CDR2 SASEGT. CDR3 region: CASSESQGYNEQFF. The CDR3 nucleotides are TGTGCCAGCAGTGAGTCTCAGGGCTACAATGAGCAGTTCTTC.

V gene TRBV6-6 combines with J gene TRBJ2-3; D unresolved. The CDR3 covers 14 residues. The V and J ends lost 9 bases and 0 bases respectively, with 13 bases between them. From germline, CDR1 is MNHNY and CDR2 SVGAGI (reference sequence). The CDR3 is CASMSPFSTDTQYF. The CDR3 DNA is TGTGCCAGTATGAGTCCTTTCAGCACAGATACGCAGTATTTT.

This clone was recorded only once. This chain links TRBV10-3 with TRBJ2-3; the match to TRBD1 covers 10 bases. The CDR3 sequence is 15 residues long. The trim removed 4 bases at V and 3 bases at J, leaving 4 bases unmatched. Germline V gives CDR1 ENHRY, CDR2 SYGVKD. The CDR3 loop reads CAISGTGQGTDTQYF. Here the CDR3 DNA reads TGTGCCATCAGTGGTACGGGACAGGGGACAGATACGCAGTATTTT.

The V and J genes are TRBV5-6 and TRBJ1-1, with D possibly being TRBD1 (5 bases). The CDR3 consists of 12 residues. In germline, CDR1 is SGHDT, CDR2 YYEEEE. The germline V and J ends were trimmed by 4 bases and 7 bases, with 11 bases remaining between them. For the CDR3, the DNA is TGTGCCAGCAGCCAGGGAGGGATTGAAGCTTTCTTT. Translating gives CASSQGGIEAFF.

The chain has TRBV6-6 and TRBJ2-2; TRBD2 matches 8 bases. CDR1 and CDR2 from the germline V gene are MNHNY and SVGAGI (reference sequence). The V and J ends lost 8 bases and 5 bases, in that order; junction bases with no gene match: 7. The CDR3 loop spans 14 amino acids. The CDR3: CASEERGRTGELFF. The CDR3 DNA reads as TGTGCCAGCGAGGAGCGGGGGCGAACCGGGGAGCTGTTTTTT.

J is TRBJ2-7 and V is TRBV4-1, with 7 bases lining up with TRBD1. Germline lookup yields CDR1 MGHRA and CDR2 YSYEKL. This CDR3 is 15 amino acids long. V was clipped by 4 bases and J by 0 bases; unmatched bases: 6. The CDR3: CASSLRTGLSYEQYF. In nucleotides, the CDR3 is TGCGCCAGCAGCCTCCGGACAGGACTCTCCTACGAGCAGTACTTC.

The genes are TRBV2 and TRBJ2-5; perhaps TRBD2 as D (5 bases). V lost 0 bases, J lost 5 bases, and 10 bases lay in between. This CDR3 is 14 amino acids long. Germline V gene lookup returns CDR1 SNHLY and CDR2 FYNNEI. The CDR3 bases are TGTGCCAGCAGTGAAGCGGCGGTAGCGGAGACCCAGTACTTC. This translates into CASSEAAVAETQYF.

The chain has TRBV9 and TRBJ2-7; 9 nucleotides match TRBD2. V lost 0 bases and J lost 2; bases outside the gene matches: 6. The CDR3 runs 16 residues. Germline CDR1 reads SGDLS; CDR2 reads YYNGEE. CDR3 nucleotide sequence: TGTGCCAGCAGCGTAGGAGGCGGGGGGGGCCCCTACGAGCAGTACTTC. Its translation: CASSVGGGGGPYEQYF. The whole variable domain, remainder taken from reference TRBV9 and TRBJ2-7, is DSGVTQTPKHLITATGQRVTLRCSPRSGDLSVYWYQQSLDQGLQFLIQYYNGEERAKGNILERFSAQQFPDLHSELNLSSLELGDSALYFCASSVGGGGGPYEQYFGPGTRLTVT.

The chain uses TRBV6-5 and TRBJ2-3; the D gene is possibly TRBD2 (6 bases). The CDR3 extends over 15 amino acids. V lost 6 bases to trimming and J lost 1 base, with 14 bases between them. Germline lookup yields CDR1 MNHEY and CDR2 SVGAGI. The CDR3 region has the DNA TGTGCCAGCAGGCCGGGGGTCCAGGGCACAGATACGCAGTATTTT. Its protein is CASRPGVQGTDTQYF.

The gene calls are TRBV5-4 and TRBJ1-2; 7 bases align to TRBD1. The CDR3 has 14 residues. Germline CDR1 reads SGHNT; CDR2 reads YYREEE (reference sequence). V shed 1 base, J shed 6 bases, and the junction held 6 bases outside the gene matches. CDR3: CASSLPGGNDGYTF. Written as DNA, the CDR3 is TGTGCCAGCAGCTTGCCAGGGGGAAATGATGGCTACACCTTC.

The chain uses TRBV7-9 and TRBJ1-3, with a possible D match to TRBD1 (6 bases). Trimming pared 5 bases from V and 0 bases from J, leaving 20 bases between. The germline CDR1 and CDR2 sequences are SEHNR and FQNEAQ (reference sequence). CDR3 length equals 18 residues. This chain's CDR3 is CASSPPGGRVNSGNTIYF. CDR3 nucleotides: TGTGCCAGCAGCCCCCCCGGGGGGCGGGTAAACTCTGGAAACACCATATATTTT.

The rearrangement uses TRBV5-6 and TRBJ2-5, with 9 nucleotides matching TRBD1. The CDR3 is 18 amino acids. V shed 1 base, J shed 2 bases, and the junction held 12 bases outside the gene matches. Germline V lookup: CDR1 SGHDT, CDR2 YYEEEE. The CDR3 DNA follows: TGTGCCAGCAGCTTGAAAGCGGGACAGGGAGTTTCACAAGAGACCCAGTACTTC. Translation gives CASSLKAGQGVSQETQYF.

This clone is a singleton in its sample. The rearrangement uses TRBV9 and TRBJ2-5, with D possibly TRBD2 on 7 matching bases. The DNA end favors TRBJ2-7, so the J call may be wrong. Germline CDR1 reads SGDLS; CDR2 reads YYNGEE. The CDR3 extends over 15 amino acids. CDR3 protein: CASSVGGGGSYEQYF. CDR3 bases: TGTGCCAGCAGCGTAGGAGGGGGGGGGTCCTACGAGCAGTACTTC.

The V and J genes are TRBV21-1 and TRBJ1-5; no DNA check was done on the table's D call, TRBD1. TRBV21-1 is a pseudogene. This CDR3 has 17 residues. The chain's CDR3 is CASSKGGQGASNQPQHF. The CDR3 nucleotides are TGTGCCAGCAGCAAAGGGGGGCAGGGGGCAAGTAATCAGCCCCAGCATTTT.

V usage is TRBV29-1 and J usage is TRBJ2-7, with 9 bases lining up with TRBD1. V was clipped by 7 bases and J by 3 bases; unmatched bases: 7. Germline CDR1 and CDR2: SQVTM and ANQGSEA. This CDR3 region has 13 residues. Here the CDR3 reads CSAEDRGGYEQYF. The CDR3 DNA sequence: TGCAGCGCAGAGGACAGGGGAGGCTACGAGCAGTACTTC.

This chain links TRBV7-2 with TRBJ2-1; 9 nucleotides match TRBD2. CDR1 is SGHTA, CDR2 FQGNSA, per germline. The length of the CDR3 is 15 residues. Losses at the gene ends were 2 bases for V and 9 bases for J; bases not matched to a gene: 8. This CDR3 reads CASSLRTSVGGEQFF. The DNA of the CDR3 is TGTGCCAGCAGCTTAAGGACTAGCGTAGGGGGTGAGCAGTTCTTC.

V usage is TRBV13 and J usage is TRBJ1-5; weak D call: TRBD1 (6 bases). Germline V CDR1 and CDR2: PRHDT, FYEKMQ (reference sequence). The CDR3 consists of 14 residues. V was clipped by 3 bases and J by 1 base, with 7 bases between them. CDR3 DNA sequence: TGTGCCAGCAGCTTTAGGGGGAGCAATCAGCCCCAGCATTTT. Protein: CASSFRGSNQPQHF.

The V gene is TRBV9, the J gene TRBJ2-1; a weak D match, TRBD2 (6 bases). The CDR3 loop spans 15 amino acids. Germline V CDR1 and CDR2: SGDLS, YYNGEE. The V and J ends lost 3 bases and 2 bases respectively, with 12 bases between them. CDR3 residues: CASSGEALTYNEQFF. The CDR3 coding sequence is TGTGCCAGCAGCGGGGAGGCCCTAACCTACAATGAGCAGTTCTTC.

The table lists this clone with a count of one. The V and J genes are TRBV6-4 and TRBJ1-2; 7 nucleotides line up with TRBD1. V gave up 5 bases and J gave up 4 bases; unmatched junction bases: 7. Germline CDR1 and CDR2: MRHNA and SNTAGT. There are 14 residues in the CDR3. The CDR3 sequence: CASSPGTESYGYTF. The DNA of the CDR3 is TGTGCCAGCAGTCCCGGGACAGAGAGCTATGGCTACACCTTC.

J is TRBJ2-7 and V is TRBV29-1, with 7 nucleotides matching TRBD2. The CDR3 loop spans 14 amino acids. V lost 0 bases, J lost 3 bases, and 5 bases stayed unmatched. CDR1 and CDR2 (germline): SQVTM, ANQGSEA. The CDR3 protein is CSVEDGSGDYEQYF. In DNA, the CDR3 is TGCAGCGTTGAAGATGGGAGCGGGGACTACGAGCAGTACTTC.

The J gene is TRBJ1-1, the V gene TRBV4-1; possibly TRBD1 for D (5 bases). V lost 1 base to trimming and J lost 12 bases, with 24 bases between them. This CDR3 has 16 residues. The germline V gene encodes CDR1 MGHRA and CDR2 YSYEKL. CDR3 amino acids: CASSQAFQGLGFGTFF. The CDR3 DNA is TGCGCCAGCAGCCAAGCCTTCCAGGGTCTCGGCTTTGGGACTTTCTTT.

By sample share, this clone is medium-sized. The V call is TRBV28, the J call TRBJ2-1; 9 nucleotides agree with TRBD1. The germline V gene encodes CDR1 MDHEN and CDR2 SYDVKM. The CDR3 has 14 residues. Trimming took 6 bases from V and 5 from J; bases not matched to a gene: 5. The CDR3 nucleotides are TGTGCCAGCAGCATGGGACAGGGCCACAATGAGCAGTTCTTC. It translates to CASSMGQGHNEQFF. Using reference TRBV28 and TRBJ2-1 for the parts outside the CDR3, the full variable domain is DVKVTQSSRYLVKRTGEKVFLECVQDMDHENMFWYRQDPGLGLRLIYFSYDVKMKEKGDIPEGYSVSREKKERFSLILESASTNQTSMYLCASSMGQGHNEQFFGPGTRLTVL.

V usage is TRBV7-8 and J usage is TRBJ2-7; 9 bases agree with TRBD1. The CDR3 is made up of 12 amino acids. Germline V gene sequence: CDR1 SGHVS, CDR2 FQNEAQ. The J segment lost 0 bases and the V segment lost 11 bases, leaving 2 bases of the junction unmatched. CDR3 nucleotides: TGTGCCGGGGGACAGGGCTCCTACGAGCAGTACTTC. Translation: CAGGQGSYEQYF.

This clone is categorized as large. CDR3 in amino acids: CANHSGNTIYF. For the CDR3, the DNA is TGTGCCAATCACTCTGGAAACACCATATATTTT. V usage is TRBV19 and J usage is TRBJ1-3; D call uncertain. The germline V and J ends were trimmed by 10 bases and 0 bases, with 4 bases remaining between them. CDR3 length: 11 amino acids. Per germline, CDR1 LNHDA and CDR2 SQIVND (reference sequence).

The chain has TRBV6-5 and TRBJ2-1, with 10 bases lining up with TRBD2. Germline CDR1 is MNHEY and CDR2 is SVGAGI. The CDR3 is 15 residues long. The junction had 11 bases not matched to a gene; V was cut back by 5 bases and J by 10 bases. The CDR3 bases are TGTGCCAGCAGTACACTAGCGGGGACGTCCGAGGAGCAGTTCTTC. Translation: CASSTLAGTSEEQFF.

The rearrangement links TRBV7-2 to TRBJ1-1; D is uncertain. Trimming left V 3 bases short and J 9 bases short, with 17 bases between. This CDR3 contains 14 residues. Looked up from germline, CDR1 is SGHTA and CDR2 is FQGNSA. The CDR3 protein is CASSFNSFFGQAFF. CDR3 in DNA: TGTGCCAGCAGCTTTAACTCATTCTTTGGGCAAGCTTTCTTT.

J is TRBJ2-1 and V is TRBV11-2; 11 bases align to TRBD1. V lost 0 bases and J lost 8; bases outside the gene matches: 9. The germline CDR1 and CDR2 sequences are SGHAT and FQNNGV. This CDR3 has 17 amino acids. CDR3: CASSLDVSGTGGDEQFF. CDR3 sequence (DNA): TGTGCCAGCAGCTTAGATGTGTCGGGGACAGGGGGAGATGAGCAGTTCTTC.

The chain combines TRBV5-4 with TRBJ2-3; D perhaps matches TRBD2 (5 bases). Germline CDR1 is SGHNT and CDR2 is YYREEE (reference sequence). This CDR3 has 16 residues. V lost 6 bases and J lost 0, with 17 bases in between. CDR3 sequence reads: CASTPPEDESTDTQYF. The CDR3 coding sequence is TGTGCCAGCACCCCCCCGGAGGACGAAAGCACAGATACGCAGTATTTT.

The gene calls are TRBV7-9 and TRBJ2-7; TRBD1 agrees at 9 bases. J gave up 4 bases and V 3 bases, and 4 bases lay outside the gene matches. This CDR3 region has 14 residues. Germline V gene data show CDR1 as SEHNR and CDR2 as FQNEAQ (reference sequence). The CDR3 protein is CASSFTGQGYEQYF. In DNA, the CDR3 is TGTGCCAGCAGCTTTACGGGACAGGGATACGAGCAGTACTTC.

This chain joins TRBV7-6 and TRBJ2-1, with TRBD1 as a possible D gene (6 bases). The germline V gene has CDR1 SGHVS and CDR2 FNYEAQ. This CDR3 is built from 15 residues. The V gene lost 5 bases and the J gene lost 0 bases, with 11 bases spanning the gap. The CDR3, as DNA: TGTGCCAGCAGCCAGGACAGCTCCTCCTACAATGAGCAGTTCTTC. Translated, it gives CASSQDSSSYNEQFF. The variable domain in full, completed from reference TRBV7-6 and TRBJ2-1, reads GAGVSQSPRYKVTKRGQDVALRCDPISGHVSLYWYRQALGQGPEFLTYFNYEAQQDKSGLPNDRFSAERPEGSISTLTIQRTEQRDSAMYRCASSQDSSSYNEQFFGPGTRLTVL.

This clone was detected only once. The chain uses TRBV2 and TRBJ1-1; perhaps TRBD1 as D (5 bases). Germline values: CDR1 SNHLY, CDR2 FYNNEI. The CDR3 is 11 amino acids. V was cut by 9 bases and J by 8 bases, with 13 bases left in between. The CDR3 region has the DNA TGTGCCAGTCGAGCCGACAGAGAAGCTTTCTTT. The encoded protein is CASRADREAFF.